This is a list of T cell receptor beta chains from one sample in a study of T cells in Graves' hyperthyroidism and ophthalmopathy. TCRdb redid the calling of the multiplex PCR reads with MiXCR, one entry per CDR3 protein. Of a few hundred thousand distinct CDR3 sequences in the sample, roughly 50% were seen once. Sequencing was done on a sample of peripheral blood or thyroid tissue (not recorded which). The origin of the receptors is a woman younger than 30 with Graves' hyperthyroidism. Each CDR3 is given with its conserved first and last residue. The D gene is left open where the match is weak. Where a row states a size, it is once, few, many or the class of an expanded clone; other rows omit it.

>-|-|TRBV19|TRBJ2-7
CASSIVGLSYEQYF
TGTGCCAGTAGTATAGTAGGCCTTAGCTACGAGCAGTACTTC
>-|-|TRBV7-9|TRBJ2-5
CASSSWEGGGETQYF
TGTGCCAGCAGTTCCTGGGAGGGGGGTGGAGAGACCCAGTACTTC
>once|-|TRBV5-1|TRBJ2-7
CASSYTGTVYSPSTYEQYF
TGCGCCAGCAGCTACACCGGGACTGTTTATTCGCCCTCAACCTACGAGCAGTACTTC
>many|-|TRBV5-1|TRBJ1-5
CASSLDFGGNQPQHF
TGCGCCAGCAGCTTGGACTTTGGGGGTAATCAGCCCCAGCATTTT
>-|TRBD1|TRBV24-1|TRBJ2-5
CATSDASGTGGQETQYF
TGTGCCACCAGTGATGCGTCAGGGACAGGGGGCCAAGAGACCCAGTACTTC
>-|-|TRBV6-1|TRBJ2-5
CASQATRGSEETQYF
TGTGCCAGCCAAGCCACCCGTGGGAGCGAAGAGACCCAGTACTTC
>-|-|TRBV7-6|TRBJ2-7
CASSHTPGNYEQYF
TGTGCCAGCAGCCATACCCCGGGAAACTACGAGCAGTACTTC
>-|TRBD1|TRBV7-8|TRBJ1-2
CASSVGTGVYGYTF
TGTGCCAGCAGTGTCGGGACAGGAGTCTATGGCTACACCTTC
>many|-|TRBV15|TRBJ1-1
CATSSPGKGRGTEAFF
TGTGCCACCAGCTCCCCCGGCAAGGGGCGCGGCACTGAAGCTTTCTTT
>-|-|TRBV12-3/TRBV12-4|TRBJ2-2
CASSSPRTNTGELFF
TGTGCCAGCAGCTCCCCCAGGACGAACACCGGGGAGCTGTTTTTT
>-|-|TRBV9|TRBJ2-7
CASSLRSGEQYF
TGCGCCAGCAGCTTGCGGAGCGGTGAGCAGTACTTC
>many|TRBD1|TRBV7-9|TRBJ2-7
CASSPPDRAYEQYF
TGCGCCAGCAGCCCCCCAGACAGGGCCTACGAGCAGTACTTC
>few|TRBD2|TRBV7-9|TRBJ2-7
CASSPLGGSLNEQYF
TGTGCCAGCTCGCCGTTGGGGGGGAGTTTGAACGAGCAGTACTTC
>-|-|TRBV11-2|TRBJ1-1
CASSARPSGTEAFF
TGTGCCAGCAGTGCTAGACCTTCTGGGACTGAAGCTTTCTTT
>-|TRBD2|TRBV10-3|TRBJ2-5
CAISDQGLAGETQYF
TGTGCCATCAGTGATCAGGGACTAGCGGGAGAGACCCAGTACTTC
>few|-|TRBV7-2|TRBJ1-6
CASSLSGSNSPLHF
TGTGCCAGCAGCTTATCCGGGTCGAATTCACCCCTCCACTTT
>many|-|TRBV6-6|TRBJ2-7
CASSYSRVYEQYF
TGTGCCAGCAGTTACTCGAGGGTCTACGAGCAGTACTTC
>once|-|TRBV6-1|TRBJ1-6
CAISEAYYNSPLHF
TGTGCCATCAGTGAAGCGTACTATAATTCACCCCTCCACTTT
>few|-|TRBV2|TRBJ1-2
CASSPSDGRANNGYTF
TGTGCCAGCAGTCCCTCCGATGGCAGGGCTAATAATGGCTACACCTTC
>-|-|TRBV15|TRBJ2-7
CATSSLDSRYEQYF
TGTGCCACCAGCAGCTTGGACAGCCGGTACGAGCAGTACTTC
>few|-|TRBV12-3/TRBV12-4|TRBJ1-2
CASSFDRYYGYTF
TGTGCCAGCAGTTTCGATCGGTACTATGGCTACACCTTC
>-|TRBD1|TRBV29-1|TRBJ2-5
CSVESQGPETQYF
TGCAGCGTTGAATCACAGGGGCCGGAGACCCAGTACTTC
>few|-|TRBV29-1|TRBJ1-1
CSVEDGVEAFF
TGCAGCGTTGAAGATGGGGTTGAAGCTTTCTTT
>many|-|TRBV2|TRBJ1-2
CASRARGADYGYTF
TGTGCCAGCAGAGCCCGGGGCGCGGACTATGGCTACACCTTC
>-|-|TRBV5-5|TRBJ1-5
CASSYGGPPDQPQHF
TGTGCCAGCAGCTACGGTGGGCCCCCGGATCAGCCCCAGCATTTT
>few|-|TRBV2|TRBJ1-4
CASRPDRWNEKLFF
TGTGCCAGCAGACCAGACAGGTGGAATGAAAAACTGTTTTTT
>-|-|TRBV2|TRBJ1-2
CASSLKGAIRLGQYGYTF
TGTGCCAGCAGTTTGAAGGGAGCCATAAGGTTAGGGCAATATGGCTACACCTTC